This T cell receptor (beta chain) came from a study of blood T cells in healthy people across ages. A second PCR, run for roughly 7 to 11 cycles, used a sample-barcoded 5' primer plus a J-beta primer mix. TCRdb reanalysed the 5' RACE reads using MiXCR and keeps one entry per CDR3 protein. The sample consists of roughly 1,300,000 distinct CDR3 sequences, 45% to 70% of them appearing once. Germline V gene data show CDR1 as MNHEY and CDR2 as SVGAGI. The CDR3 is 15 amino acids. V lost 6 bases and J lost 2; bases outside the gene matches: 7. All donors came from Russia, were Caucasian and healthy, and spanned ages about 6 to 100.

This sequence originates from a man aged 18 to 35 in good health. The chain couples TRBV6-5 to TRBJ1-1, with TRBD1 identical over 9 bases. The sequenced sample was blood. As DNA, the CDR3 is TGTGCCAGCAGGGGGACAGGGATCGGAAACACTGAAGCTTTCTTT. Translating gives CASRGTGIGNTEAFF.